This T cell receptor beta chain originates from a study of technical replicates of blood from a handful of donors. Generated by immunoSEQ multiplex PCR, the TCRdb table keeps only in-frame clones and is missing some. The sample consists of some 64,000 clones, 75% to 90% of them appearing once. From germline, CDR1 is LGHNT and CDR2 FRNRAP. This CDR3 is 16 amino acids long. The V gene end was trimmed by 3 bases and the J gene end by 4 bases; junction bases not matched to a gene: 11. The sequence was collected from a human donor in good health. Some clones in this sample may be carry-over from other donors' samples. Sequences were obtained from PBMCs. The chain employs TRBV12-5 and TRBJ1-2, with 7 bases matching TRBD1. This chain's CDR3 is CASGFAPLGQIYGYTF. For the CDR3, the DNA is TGTGCTAGTGGTTTCGCACCCTTGGGACAGATCTATGGCTACACCTTC.